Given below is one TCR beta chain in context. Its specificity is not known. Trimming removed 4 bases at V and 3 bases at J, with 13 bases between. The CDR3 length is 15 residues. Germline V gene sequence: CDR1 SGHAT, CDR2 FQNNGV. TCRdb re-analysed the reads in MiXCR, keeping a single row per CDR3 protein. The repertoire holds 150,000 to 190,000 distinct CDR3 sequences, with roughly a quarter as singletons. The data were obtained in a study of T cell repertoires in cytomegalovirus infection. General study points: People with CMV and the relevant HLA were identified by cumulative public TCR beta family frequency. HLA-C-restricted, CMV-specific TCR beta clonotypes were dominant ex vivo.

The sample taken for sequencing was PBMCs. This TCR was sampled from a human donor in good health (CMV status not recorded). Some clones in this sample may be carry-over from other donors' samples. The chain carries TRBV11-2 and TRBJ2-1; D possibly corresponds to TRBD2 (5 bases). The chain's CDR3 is CASSSPSRDYNEQFF. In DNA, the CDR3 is TGTGCCAGCAGCTCCCCCTCCCGGGACTACAATGAGCAGTTCTTC.